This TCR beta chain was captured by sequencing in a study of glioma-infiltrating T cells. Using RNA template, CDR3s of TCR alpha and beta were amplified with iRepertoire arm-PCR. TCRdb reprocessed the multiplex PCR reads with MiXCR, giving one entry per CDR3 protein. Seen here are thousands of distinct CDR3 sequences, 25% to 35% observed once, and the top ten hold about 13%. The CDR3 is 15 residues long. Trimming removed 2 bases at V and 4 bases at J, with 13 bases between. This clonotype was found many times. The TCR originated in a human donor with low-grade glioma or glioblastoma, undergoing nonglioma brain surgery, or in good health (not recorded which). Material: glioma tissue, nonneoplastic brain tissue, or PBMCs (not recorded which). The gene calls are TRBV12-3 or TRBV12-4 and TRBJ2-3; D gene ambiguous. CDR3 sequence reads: CASSLRAATPDTQYF. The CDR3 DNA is TGTGCCAGCAGTTTACGGGCAGCAACCCCAGATACGCAGTATTTT.